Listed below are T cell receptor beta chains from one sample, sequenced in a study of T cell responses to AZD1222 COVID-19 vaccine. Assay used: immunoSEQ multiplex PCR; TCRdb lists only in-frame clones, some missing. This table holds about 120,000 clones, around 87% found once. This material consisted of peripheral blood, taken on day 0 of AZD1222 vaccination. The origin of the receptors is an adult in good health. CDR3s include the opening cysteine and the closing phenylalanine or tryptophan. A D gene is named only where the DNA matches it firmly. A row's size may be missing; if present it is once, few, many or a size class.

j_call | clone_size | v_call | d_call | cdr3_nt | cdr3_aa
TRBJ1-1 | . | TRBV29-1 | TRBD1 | TGCAGCGCTTGGACAGGGGCCACTGAAGCTTTCTTT | CSAWTGATEAFF
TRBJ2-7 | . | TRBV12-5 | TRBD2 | TGTGCTAGTGGTTTGGTACTTCAAGCGGGGGGTTTCCACGAGCAGTACTTC | CASGLVLQAGGFHEQYF
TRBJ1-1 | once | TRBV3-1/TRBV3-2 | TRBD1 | TGTGCCAGCAGCCCCAGGGACAGGGGGCATGTTGAAGCTTTCTTT | CASSPRDRGHVEAFF
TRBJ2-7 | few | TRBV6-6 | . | TGTGCCAGCACCCCGACTCGCCCGGGCGAGCAGTACTTC | CASTPTRPGEQYF
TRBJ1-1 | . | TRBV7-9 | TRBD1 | TGTGCCAGCAGCGTCGGACAGGATTCTTTTAACCTTTCCTTT | CASSVGQDSFNLSF
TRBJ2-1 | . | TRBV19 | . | TGTGCCAGTAGTACCCGTACAGGGACCTACTACAATGAGCAGTTCTTC | CASSTRTGTYYNEQFF
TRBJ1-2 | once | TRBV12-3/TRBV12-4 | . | TGTGCCAGCAGTTTCGGGGGAGGGAGCGGCTACACCTTC | CASSFGGGSGYTF
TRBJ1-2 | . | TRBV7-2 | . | TGTGCCAGCAGCTCCCGGACAGAAAACTATGGCTACACCTTC | CASSSRTENYGYTF
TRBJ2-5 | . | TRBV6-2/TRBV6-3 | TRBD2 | TGTGCCAGCAGTGCCCTTCTTAGCGGGGGGGAGACCCAGTACTTC | CASSALLSGGETQYF
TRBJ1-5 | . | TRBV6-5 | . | TGTGCCAGCAGGAGGGGGGGCAATCAGCCCCAGCATTTT | CASRRGGNQPQHF
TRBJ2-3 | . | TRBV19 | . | TGTGCCAGTAGTACCTCCGGGGTATCCACAGATACGCAGTATTTT | CASSTSGVSTDTQYF
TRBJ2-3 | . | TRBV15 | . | TGTGCCACCAGCAGAGAGGCCACAGATACGCAGTATTTT | CATSREATDTQYF
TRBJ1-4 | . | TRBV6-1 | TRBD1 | TGTGCCAGCAGTGAGAACAGGGGCCCAGGGGAAAAACTGTTTTTT | CASSENRGPGEKLFF
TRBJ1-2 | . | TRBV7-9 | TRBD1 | TGTGCCAGCAGCCCGTGGACAGGCTTGGGCTATGGCTACACCTTC | CASSPWTGLGYGYTF
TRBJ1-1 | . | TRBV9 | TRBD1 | TGTGCCAGCAGCGAACTAACAGGGGGCACTGAAGCTTTCTTT | CASSELTGGTEAFF
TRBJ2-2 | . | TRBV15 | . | TGTGCCACCAGCACCCACGGGGATGGGACCGGGGAGCTGTTTTTT | CATSTHGDGTGELFF